This TCR beta chain is from a study of post-analysis software for immune sequencing data. Study-wide results and caveats: F measure grouped same-batch samples tightly together. There were five TRBV segments more frequent in patients than controls, and TRBV5-6, TRBV5-1 and TRBV20-1 were among them.

Germline V gene data show CDR1 as DFQATT and CDR2 as SNEGSKA (reference sequence). This CDR3 contains 14 residues. V shed 5 bases, J shed 2 bases, and the junction held 7 bases outside the gene matches. The library was made from cDNA and included unique molecular identifiers. TCRdb passed the PCR reads through MiXCR, listing each CDR3 protein once. Altogether about 770,000 distinct CDR3 sequences are present, 46% being singletons, with the ten largest covering 4.9%. A note on this clonotype: No antigen is known for it.

This chain joins TRBV20-1 and TRBJ2-7, with 9 bases aligning to TRBD1. The source is a girl aged 10-17 years with multiple sclerosis. The sequenced sample consisted of blood. Here the CDR3 reads CSARIRDRAYEQYF. The CDR3 DNA reads as TGCAGTGCTCGGATCCGGGACAGGGCCTACGAGCAGTACTTC.